This T cell receptor beta chain was retrieved from a study of T cell changes during pregnancy in multiple sclerosis. The CDR3 has 15 amino acids. Germline V gives CDR1 MNHEY, CDR2 SMNVEV (reference sequence). Trimming took 4 bases from V and 8 from J; bases not matched to a gene: 6. This clone came up once. Method: immunoSEQ multiplex PCR; TCRdb's copy keeps in-frame clones and lacks some. The sample holds some 60,000 clones; approximately 89% are singletons and the top ten take 3% to 4%. This chain uses TRBV27 with TRBJ2-1; 12 nucleotides agree with TRBD2. Sample: peripheral blood, taken after pregnancy. This TCR was recovered from a female donor in good health, enrolled as a control in a pregnancy study. CDR3 sequence (DNA): TGTGCCAGCAGTTCTCTAGCGGGAGGGTTCCATGAGCAGTTCTTC. This gives the protein CASSSLAGGFHEQFF.